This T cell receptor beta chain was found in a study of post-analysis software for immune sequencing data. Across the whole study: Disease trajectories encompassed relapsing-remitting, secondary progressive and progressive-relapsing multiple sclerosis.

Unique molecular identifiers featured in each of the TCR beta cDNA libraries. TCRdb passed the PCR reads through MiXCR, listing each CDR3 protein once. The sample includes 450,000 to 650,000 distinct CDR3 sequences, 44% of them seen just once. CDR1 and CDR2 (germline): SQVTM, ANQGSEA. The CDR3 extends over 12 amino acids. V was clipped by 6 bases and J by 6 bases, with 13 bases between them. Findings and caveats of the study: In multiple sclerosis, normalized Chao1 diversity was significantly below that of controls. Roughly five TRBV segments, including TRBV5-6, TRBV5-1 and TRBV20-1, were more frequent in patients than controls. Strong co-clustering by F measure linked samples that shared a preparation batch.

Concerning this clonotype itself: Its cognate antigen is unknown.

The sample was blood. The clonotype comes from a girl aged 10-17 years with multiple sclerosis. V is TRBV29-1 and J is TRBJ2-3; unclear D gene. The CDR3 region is CSVGSGYDTQYF. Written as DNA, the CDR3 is TGCAGCGTCGGCAGTGGGTACGATACGCAGTATTTT.